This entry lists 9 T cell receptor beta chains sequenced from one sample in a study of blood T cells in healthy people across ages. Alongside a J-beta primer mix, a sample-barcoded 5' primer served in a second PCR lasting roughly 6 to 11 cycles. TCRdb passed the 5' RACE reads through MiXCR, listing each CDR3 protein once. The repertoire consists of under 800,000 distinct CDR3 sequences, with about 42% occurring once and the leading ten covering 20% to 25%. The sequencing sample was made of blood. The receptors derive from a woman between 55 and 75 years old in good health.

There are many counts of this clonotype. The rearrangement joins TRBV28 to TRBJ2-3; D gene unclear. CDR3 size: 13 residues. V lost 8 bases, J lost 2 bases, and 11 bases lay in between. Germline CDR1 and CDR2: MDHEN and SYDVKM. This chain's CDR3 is CASWGPSTDTQYF. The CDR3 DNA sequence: TGTGCCAGCTGGGGTCCGTCCACAGATACGCAGTATTTT.

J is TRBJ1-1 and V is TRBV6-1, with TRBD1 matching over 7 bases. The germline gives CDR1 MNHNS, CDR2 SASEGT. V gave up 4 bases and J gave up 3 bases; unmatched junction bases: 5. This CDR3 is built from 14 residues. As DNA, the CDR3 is TGTGCCAGCAGTGTACAGGGGAGGGACACTGAAGCTTTCTTT. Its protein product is CASSVQGRDTEAFF.

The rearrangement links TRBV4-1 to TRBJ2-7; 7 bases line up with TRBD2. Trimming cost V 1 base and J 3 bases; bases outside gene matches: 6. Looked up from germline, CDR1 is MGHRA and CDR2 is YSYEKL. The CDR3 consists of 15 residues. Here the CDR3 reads CASSQGGGSYYEQYF. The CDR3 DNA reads TGCGCCAGCAGCCAAGGAGGCGGGAGTTACTACGAGCAGTACTTC.

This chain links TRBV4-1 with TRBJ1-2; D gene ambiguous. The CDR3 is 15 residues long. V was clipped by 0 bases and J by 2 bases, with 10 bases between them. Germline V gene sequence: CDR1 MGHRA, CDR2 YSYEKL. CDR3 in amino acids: CASSQDDWENYGYTF. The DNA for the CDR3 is TGCGCCAGCAGCCAAGATGACTGGGAGAACTATGGCTACACCTTC.

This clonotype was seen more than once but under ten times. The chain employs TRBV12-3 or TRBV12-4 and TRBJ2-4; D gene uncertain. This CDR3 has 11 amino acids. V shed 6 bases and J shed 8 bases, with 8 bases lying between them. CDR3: CASSLADIQYF. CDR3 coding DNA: TGTGCCAGCAGCCTTGCCGACATTCAGTACTTC.

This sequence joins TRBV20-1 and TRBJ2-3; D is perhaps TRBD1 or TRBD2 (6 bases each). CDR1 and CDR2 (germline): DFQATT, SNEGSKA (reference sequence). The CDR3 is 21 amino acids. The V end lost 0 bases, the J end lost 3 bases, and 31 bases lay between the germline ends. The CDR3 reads CSARERTQSSRGLGRTDTQYF. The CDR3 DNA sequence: TGCAGTGCTAGAGAGAGGACGCAATCTTCCCGGGGGCTTGGTCGTACAGATACGCAGTATTTT.

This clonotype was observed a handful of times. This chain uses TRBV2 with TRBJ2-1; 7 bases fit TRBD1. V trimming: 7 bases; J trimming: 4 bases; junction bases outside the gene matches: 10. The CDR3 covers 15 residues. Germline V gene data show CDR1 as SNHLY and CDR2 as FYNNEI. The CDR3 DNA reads TGTGCCAGCACTACCGGGACAGCTTTTTACAATGAGCAGTTCTTC. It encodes CASTTGTAFYNEQFF.

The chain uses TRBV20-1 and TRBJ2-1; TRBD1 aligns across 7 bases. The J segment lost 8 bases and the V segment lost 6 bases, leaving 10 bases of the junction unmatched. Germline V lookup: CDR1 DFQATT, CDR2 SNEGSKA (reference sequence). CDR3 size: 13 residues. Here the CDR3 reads CSAPGTGVDEQFF. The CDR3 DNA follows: TGCAGTGCCCCGGGTACAGGGGTGGATGAGCAGTTCTTC.

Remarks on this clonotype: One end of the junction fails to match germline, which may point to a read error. CDR3 sequence reads: CTSSSTVLEGEKLFF. Written as DNA, the CDR3 is TGCACCAGCAGCTCGACGGTACTCGAAGGGGAAAAACTGTTTTTT. This rearrangement joins TRBV4-1 to TRBJ1-4; D is undetermined. Germline loops: CDR1 MGHRA, CDR2 YSYEKL. This CDR3 spans 15 amino acids.